The present entry profiles one TCR beta chain with its context. These data originate in a study of blood T cell repertoires in COVID-19. Germline V lookup: CDR1 LNHNV, CDR2 YYDKDF (reference sequence). CDR3 length: 16 amino acids. V dropped 3 bases and J dropped 2; count of bases not matched to a gene: 6. TCRdb keeps only in-frame clones here, not all; method: immunoSEQ multiplex PCR. The sample holds just under 150,000 clones, about nine tenths seen once. The sequencing sample was made of peripheral blood. This chain uses TRBV15 with TRBJ2-3; 9 nucleotides agree with TRBD1. This receptor was taken from a woman aged 45-60 years with acute or convalescent COVID-19. CDR3 sequence (DNA): TGTGCCACCAGCAGTTACAGGGGGCGAGACACAGATACGCAGTATTTT. This gives the protein CATSSYRGRDTDTQYF.